What follows describes a single T cell receptor beta chain. The antigen is not known. A universal primer site was created by template switching, with the cDNA bearing unique molecular identifiers. Each CDR3 protein is one row after TCRdb ran MiXCR on the 5' RACE reads. The data contain fewer than 550,000 distinct CDR3 sequences, about 16% of them singletons. Only healthy Caucasians were included as donors. Germline V gives CDR1 SGHKS, CDR2 YYEKEE (reference sequence). J gave up 1 base and V 2 bases, and 6 bases lay outside the gene matches. There are 16 residues in the CDR3. The sample originates from a study of identical twins. Points from the study as a whole: There was more out-of-frame TCR alpha sharing in monozygotic twins than models estimated. Cord blood's abundant beta clonotypes had fewer insertions, unlike memory repertoires.

This sample was also put to use in a study of yellow fever vaccine responses in identical twins.

The clonotype originates from a woman aged 18-29 years in good health. The chain recombines TRBV5-5 with TRBJ2-3; TRBD2 agrees at 8 bases. Source material: CD4+ T cells sorted from blood. The chain's CDR3 is CASSLVPGGGTDTQYF. The CDR3 coding sequence is TGTGCCAGCAGCTTAGTCCCGGGGGGGGGCACAGATACGCAGTATTTT.